The source of this T cell receptor (beta chain) is a study of memory CD4+ T cells and cytomegalovirus serostatus. Clones were sequenced by immunoSEQ multiplex PCR, and TCRdb holds only the in-frame ones, with some missing. The sample lists tens of thousands of clones, roughly three quarters occurring once. The sort gate was single viable CD3+CD4+CD8-CD45RO+ cells for memory CD4+ T cells. Serum IgG to CMV pp150, pp28, p38 and p52 defined serostatus. The CDR3 is made up of 13 amino acids. Per the germline V gene, CDR1 is LGHNA and CDR2 is YSLEER. Trimming took off 1 base at V and 8 bases at J, with 9 bases between the two ends. As concerns this clone: Its antigen is unidentified.

Study observations and caveats: Of under 200 reported CMV TCRbeta sequences, roughly 67 were found in memory CD4+ repertoires.

The sequenced sample was memory CD4+ T cells from blood. This sequence originates from an adult in good health and CMV-seronegative. This rearrangement joins TRBV4-3 to TRBJ2-1; D possibly corresponds to TRBD2 (7 bases). The CDR3 protein is CASSQGGGDEQFF. The CDR3 coding sequence is TGCGCCAGCAGCCAAGGAGGGGGGGATGAGCAGTTCTTC.